The sequence of this T cell receptor (beta chain) was determined in a study of cytomegalovirus exposure and HLA in healthy donors (dated by TCRdb to about 2017). Some background on the complete study: An earlier analysis of several hundred of the donors reported 250 to 350 Gb of sequence data and approximately 110 million unique TCR beta sequences from approximately 180 million T cells. The study was designed to test whether signatures of past pathogen exposure could be identified by cataloging public T cell receptors. Of the roughly 420 genotyped donors, 80% to 90% were placed in the genetic ancestry cluster associated with self-reported Caucasian donors. An earlier analysis of nearly 600 of the donors applied high-throughput TCR beta sequencing to assess whether each TCR beta V gene segment acted as functional or pseudogenic. On average, 235,054 unique TCR beta nucleotide sequences were sequenced per donor among 398 genotyped donors of the cohort, with about 17% of those sequences being non-productive. Donor age, sex, ethnicity and CMV serostatus were compiled together with the repertoire data. Rather than drawing on any new phenotypic data, the later analysis identified candidate immune exposures from TCR beta sequences and the way those sequences occurred across donors. A later genetic analysis took genome-wide SNP genotypes for about 60% of the roughly 670 donors and used that subset as a discovery cohort. About 280 gigabases of sequencing data and around 85 million unique TCR sequences made up an early release that covered 500 to 650 HLA-typed donors. Every discovery cohort repertoire had been produced on one sequencing platform. A handful of DR-DQ haplotypes were treated as single units for association and clustering because of strong linkage in the cohort. To predict cytomegalovirus infection status, the study brought together high-throughput TCR immunosequencing, statistical association of individual TCRs with disease status, and machine learning. HLA typing included class I and class II loci at four-digit resolution. Typing coverage differed by locus: A, B, C, DRB1 and DQB1 were typed in about 620-630 donors, DQA1 in 500 to 550, DPA1 in around 580, and DPB1 in roughly 470. To study patterns of TCR occurrence, a later analysis re-analyzed previously published TCR beta repertoires from hundreds of donors and added high-resolution HLA genotyping. In addition to the first cohort of roughly 700 subjects, a separate validation cohort of 120 different subjects was used. The study profiled the T cell repertoires of some 610 subjects by immunosequencing and related them to cytomegalovirus serostatus.

The investigation overall reported the following: According to a later analysis, parvovirus B19, influenza, CMV and Epstein-Barr virus appeared linked to several top co-occurrence clusters. Sequencing depth was assumed to be roughly uniform across donors in the presence/absence analyses, though that assumption may not hold. In a later analysis, some 18,000 TCR beta sequences were associated with specific HLA alleles at a false discovery rate of 0.05. In a later analysis, most CMV-associated TCR beta chains were found to appear HLA-restricted, with HLA associations seemingly driven largely by CMV exposure. CMV serostatus was the only immune exposure information available for the cohort. Compared with the 666-donor mean, donors in an Asian-associated ancestry cluster had fewer N-insertions in productive TCRs, according to a later genetic analysis. The study gave a list of around 170 TCR beta chains associated with cytomegalovirus. While some public TCRs were present in many individuals, most TCR sequences turned up only very rarely across donors. An association between a missense DCLRE1C variant and V-gene and J-gene trimming of TCR beta chains was found in a later genetic analysis and replicated in an independent cohort. Broadly in line with IMGT annotations, most TCR beta V segments showed up in productive rearrangements about 87% or about 30% of the time in an earlier analysis of around 550 of the donors. In a later analysis, TCR association rates were found to vary across HLA loci, with the most associated TCRs seen for DRB1 alleles and the fewest for HLA-C alleles. In vitro tests confirmed that a few of the cytomegalovirus-associated TCR beta chains recognize cytomegalovirus antigens. When HLA alleles, especially DR and DQ, strongly co-occurred, attributing TCR associations to individual alleles was difficult. The authors suggested that the approach could potentially be generalized to other disease states and immunological phenotypes. In a later analysis, HLA-associated TCR beta chains were found to be more clonally expanded and to have lower generation probabilities than equally common non-associated chains. Because counts were too low, seventeen rarely observed V segments, including chromosome 9 orphons, were excluded from the earlier analysis of 587 of the donors. The sequencing pipeline was judged likely to have produced a cluster of highly shared sequence variants as a technical artifact. In this cohort, only TCR beta chains were sequenced, and detectable features were limited by the absence of alpha or paired-chain data. Some IMGT-functional V segments, including TRBV6-2 and TRBV6-3, could not be told apart with the 87-base-pair reads, so those segments were excluded. A further reported finding was that TCR beta sequences accurately predicted the HLA-A and HLA-B alleles for most subjects in the first cohort. Correlated functional status among segregating V segments might reflect linkage disequilibrium, but an unknown experimental factor could not be ruled out. Because some donors lacked HLA typing at each locus, the association tests relied only on the typed subset. The classifier was reported to diagnose cytomegalovirus status with high specificity and sensitivity in both the original cohort and the validation cohort.

Library generation was performed with the immunoSEQ multiplex PCR assay. For the multiplex PCR, a mixture combining 60 forward primers for TCR Vbeta segments and 13 reverse primers for TCR Jbeta segments was used. Amplification of the CDR3 region of rearranged TCR beta genes was performed with a multiplex PCR assay on genomic DNA. On the Illumina HiSeq System, the amplified TCR beta libraries were sequenced as 87-base-pair reads. Regarding the original processing steps: A later analysis tallied 70 million to 100 million unique TCR beta chains across the approximately 670 repertoires, and around 9.9 million of those chains were shared by two or more donors. Raw reads were error-corrected and collapsed into unique sequences with a nearest-neighbor algorithm that merged closely related sequences to remove PCR and sequencing errors. Alignment of CDR3 sequences to IMGT reference sequences was used to assign V, D and J gene segments. For a sequence to be retained, a match of at least six nucleotides was required to both a V gene segment and a J gene segment. Rearrangements were called productive when the CDR3 lacked stop codons and stayed in frame with V and J; all others were non-productive. Following IMGT convention, CDR3 was defined as the stretch from the second conserved V-encoded cysteine to the conserved J-encoded phenylalanine. The earlier analysis of roughly 590 of the donors excluded any sequence lacking an unambiguous match to a single V gene segment. An earlier analysis of 587 of the donors called V segments functional above 56.7% productive rearrangements and segregating when the between-donor standard deviation exceeded 5%. A statistical classification framework was built to diagnose cytomegalovirus status from the catalog of TCR beta chain sequences. V and J gene assignment, in a later analysis, came from comparing TCR nucleotide sequences with IMGT/GENE-DB human TR gene sequences. A later analysis assigned CDR3 sequences and most-parsimonious VDJ recombination scenarios with the TCRdist pipeline. In a later analysis, each TCR beta chain was defined by its CDR3 amino acid sequence together with its V-gene family, and reads lacking a unique V-gene family were excluded. In a later analysis, nearly 600 highly shared, low-generation-probability nucleotide sequences were removed to address suspected cross-contamination and a sequencing artifact. A later analysis calculated a clonal expansion index for each public chain from normalized within-repertoire ranks of inferred template counts. In a later analysis, generation probabilities were computed using a VDJ recombination model fitted to out-of-frame rearrangements, and the results were checked against IGoR. In a later analysis, TCR-TCR, TCR-HLA and TCR-CMV co-occurrence was scored with hypergeometric tests, and a repertoire-size bias correction was applied to TCR pairs. To estimate false discovery rates, a later analysis permuted the HLA or CMV assignments 20 times. In a later analysis, co-occurring TCRs were grouped using DBSCAN, with TCRdist sequence similarity added in when clustering inside HLA-allele-positive subsets. For co-occurrence clustering, repertoires with fewer than 30,000 or more than 120,000 public chains were excluded, along with about five repertoires with anomalous nucleotide sharing. TCRdb's version of the immuneACCESS table is confined to in-frame rearrangements and falls short of the full clone set. An unresolved V gene accounts for under half of the shortfall where checked; the remainder is of unknown origin. V and J calls and clone size are given by that table; D and trimming were obtained from the DNA. Across this sample there are 120,000 or so clones, with roughly 80% seen only once. 3.5% to 4% of the sample is in the top ten clones.

The cohort consisted of 600 or so healthy bone marrow donors. Cohort members were all nominally healthy when sampled, although unrecorded immune exposures were likely present. The donor was CMV seropositive and was included in the group of 300 or so seropositive cohort members. A peripheral blood sample was collected from each donor, and TCR beta sequencing was performed on peripheral blood mononuclear cells. The Qiagen DNeasy Blood Extraction Kit was used to extract genomic DNA from the blood cell samples. As regards this clone: Its antigen is unknown. The record has no base qualities; no much larger clone is one base away.

The germline V gene (reference sequence) gives CDR1 as LNHDA and CDR2 as SQIVND. Its CDR3 holds 16 amino acids, cysteine through phenylalanine. Just CDR3 DNA is preserved here, 48 bases in frame from base 1. Trimming removed 5 bases from V and 0 bases from J, leaving 16 bases between the germline ends. The chain was built from TRBV19 and TRBJ1-2; D gene: possibly TRBD1, on 5 matching bases. Sequenced: PBMCs. The TCR comes from a man aged 18 to 30 in good health and CMV-seropositive. The CDR3 sequence is CASSSGLKLANYGYTF. The nucleotides read TGTGCCAGTAGTTCGGGACTGAAGTTAGCTAACTATGGCTACACCTTC.